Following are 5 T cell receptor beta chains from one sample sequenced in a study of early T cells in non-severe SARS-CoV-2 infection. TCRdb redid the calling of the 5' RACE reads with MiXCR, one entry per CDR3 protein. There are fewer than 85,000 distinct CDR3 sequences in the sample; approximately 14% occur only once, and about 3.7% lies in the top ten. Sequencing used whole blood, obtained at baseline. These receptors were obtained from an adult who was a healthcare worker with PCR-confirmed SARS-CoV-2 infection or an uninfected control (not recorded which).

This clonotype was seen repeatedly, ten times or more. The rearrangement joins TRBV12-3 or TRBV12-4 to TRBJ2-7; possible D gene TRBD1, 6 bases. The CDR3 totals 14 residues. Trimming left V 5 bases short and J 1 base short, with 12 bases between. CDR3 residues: CASSPDRTSYEQYF. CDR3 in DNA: TGTGCCAGCAGTCCCGACAGGACTTCCTACGAGCAGTACTTC.

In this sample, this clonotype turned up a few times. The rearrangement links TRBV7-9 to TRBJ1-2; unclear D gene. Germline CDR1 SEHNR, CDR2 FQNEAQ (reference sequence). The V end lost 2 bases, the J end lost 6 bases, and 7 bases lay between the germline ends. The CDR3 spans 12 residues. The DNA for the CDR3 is TGTGCCAGCAGCTTAAGAAGCCATGGCTACACCTTC. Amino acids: CASSLRSHGYTF. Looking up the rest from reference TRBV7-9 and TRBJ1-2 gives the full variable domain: DTGVSQNPRHKITKRGQNVTFRCDPISEHNRLYWYRQTLGQGPEFLTYFQNEAQLEKSRLLSDRFSAERPKGSFSTLEIQRTEQGDSAMYLCASSLRSHGYTFGSGTRLTVV.

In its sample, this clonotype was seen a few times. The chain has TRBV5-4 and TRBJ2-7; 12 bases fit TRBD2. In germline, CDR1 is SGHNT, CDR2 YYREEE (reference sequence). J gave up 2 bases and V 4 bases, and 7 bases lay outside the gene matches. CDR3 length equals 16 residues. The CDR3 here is CASSVGTSGQAYEQYF. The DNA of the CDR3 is TGTGCCAGCAGCGTGGGGACTAGCGGGCAGGCCTACGAGCAGTACTTC.

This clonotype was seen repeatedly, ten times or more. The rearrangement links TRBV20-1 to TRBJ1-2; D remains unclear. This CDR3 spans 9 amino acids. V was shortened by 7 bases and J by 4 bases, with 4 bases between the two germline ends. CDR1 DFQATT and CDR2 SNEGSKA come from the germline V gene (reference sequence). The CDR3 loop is CSGGYGYTF. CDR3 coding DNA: TGCAGTGGGGGCTATGGCTACACCTTC.

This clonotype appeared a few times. CDR3 coding DNA: TGTGCCAGCAGTTTCCTAGCTCTCGGGGGAAGCACAGATACGCAGTATTTT. This gives the protein CASSFLALGGSTDTQYF. V usage is TRBV2 and J usage is TRBJ2-3, with D perhaps matching TRBD2 (6 bases). CDR3 length: 17 residues. Germline CDR1 SNHLY, CDR2 FYNNEI. V lost 5 bases and J lost 0, with 18 bases in between.